This T cell receptor beta chain was observed in a study of response to subunit inactivated influenza vaccine. Using its own MiXCR run on the RT-PCR reads, TCRdb lists one record per CDR3 protein. Found here are roughly 150,000 distinct CDR3 sequences, under 13% of them singletons; the top ten hold about an eighth. This clonotype was counted a few times. The clonotype was recovered from a man aged 50 to 60 who received an inactivated influenza vaccine. The sequencing used non-naive T cells sorted from PBMCs, collected 40 to 50 days after vaccination.

CDR3 region: CATSDGSNYGYTF. For the CDR3, the DNA is TGTGCCACCAGTGATGGGTCTAACTATGGCTACACCTTC. J is TRBJ1-2 and V is TRBV24-1; unclear D gene. Trimming removed 3 bases from V and 0 bases from J, with 4 bases in between. The CDR3 consists of 13 residues. Germline V lookup: CDR1 KGHDR, CDR2 SFDVKD.